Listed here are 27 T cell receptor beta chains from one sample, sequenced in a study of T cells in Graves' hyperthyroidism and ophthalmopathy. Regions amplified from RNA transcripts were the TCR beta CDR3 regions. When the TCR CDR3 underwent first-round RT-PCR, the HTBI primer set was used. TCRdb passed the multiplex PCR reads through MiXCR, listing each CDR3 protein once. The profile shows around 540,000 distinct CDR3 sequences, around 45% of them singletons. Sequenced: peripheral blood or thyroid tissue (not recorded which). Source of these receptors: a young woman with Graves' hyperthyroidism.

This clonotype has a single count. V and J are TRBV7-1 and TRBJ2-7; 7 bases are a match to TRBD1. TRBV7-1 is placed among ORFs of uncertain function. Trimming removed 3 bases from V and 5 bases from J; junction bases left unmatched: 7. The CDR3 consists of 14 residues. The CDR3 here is CASSSGQFLNEQYF. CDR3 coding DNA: TGTGCCAGCAGCTCGGGACAGTTTCTCAACGAGCAGTACTTC.

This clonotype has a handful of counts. CDR3 coding DNA: TGTGCCAGCAGTTACCTCGGGACACCTGAAGCTTTCTTT. This gives the protein CASSYLGTPEAFF. The rearrangement joins TRBV7-3 to TRBJ1-1; D is possibly TRBD1 (6 bases). V was trimmed by 6 bases and J by 6 bases, leaving 14 bases between them. Per the germline V gene, CDR1 is SGHTA and CDR2 is FQGTGA. This CDR3 has 13 residues.

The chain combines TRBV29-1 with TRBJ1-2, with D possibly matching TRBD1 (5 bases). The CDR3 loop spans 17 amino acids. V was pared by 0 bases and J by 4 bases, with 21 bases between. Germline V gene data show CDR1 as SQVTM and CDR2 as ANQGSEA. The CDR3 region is CSVEEPPSVRGSYGYTF. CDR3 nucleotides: TGCAGCGTTGAAGAGCCTCCATCCGTAAGGGGCAGCTATGGCTACACCTTC.

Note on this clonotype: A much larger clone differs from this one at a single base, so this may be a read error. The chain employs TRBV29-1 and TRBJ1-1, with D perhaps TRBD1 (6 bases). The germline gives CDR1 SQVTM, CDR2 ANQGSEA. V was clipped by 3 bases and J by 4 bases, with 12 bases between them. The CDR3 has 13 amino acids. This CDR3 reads CSVDGGGGTEAFF. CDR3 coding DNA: TGCAGCGTTGATGGCGGAGGGGGCACTGAAGCTTTCTTT.

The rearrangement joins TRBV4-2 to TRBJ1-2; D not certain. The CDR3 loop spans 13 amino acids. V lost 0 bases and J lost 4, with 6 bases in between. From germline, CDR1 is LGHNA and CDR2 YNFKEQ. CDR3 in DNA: TGTGCCAGCAGCCAAGATGAGGTCTATGGCTACACCTTC. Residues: CASSQDEVYGYTF.

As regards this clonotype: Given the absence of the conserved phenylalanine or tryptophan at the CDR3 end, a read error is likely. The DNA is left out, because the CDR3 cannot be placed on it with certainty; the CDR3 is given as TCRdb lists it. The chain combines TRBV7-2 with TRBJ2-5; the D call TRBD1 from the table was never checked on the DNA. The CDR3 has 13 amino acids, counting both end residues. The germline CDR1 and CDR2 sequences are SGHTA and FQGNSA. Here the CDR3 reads CASSFRARDRGDN.

CDR3 in amino acids: CASSLPRGNTIYF. CDR3 in DNA: TGTGCCAGCAGCTTGCCAAGGGGAAACACCATATATTTT. The genes are TRBV25-1 and TRBJ1-3; D ambiguous. This CDR3 contains 13 residues. The germline V and J ends were trimmed by 6 bases and 4 bases, with 10 bases remaining between them. Germline CDR1 reads MGHDK; CDR2 reads SYGVNS.

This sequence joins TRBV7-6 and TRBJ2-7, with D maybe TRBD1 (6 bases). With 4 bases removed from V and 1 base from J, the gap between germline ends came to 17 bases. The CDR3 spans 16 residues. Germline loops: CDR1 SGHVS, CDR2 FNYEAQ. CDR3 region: CASSSLGQGRSYEQYF. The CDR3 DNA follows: TGTGCCAGCAGCTCACTCGGGCAGGGGAGATCCTACGAGCAGTACTTC.

CDR3 sequence: CASSDPGQGAITGELFF. The CDR3 nucleotides read TGTGCCAGCAGCGACCCCGGACAGGGGGCAATCACCGGGGAGCTGTTTTTT. The rearrangement joins TRBV2 to TRBJ2-2, with 11 bases aligning to TRBD1. The ends lost 6 bases at V and 4 bases at J; junction bases unmatched: 10. Germline-derived CDR1 and CDR2 are SNHLY and FYNNEI. CDR3 length equals 17 residues.

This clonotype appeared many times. CDR3 sequence reads: CASSPQGDYGYTF. The CDR3 bases are TGTGCCAGCAGCCCGCAGGGGGACTATGGCTACACCTTC. The V gene is TRBV7-8, the J gene TRBJ1-2; 7 bases fit TRBD1. Germline V gene lookup returns CDR1 SGHVS and CDR2 FQNEAQ. Trimming took 5 bases from V and 3 from J; bases not matched to a gene: 3. The CDR3 contains 13 residues.

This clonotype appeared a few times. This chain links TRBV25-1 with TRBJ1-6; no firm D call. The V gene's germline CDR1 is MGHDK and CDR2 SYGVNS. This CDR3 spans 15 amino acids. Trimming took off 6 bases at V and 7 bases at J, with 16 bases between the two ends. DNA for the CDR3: TGTGCCAGCAGACGCGTGGCTTTTGCCAATTCACCCCTCCACTTT. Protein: CASRRVAFANSPLHF.

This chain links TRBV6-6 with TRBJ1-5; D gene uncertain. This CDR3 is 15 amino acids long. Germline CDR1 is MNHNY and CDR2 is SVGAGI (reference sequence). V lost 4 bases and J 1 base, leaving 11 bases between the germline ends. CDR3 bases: TGTGCCAGCAGTTTAAATGTTAACAGCAATCAGCCCCAGCATTTT. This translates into CASSLNVNSNQPQHF.

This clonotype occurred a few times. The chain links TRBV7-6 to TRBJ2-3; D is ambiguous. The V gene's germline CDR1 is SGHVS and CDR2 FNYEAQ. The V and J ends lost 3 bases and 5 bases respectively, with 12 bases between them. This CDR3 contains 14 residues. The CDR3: CASSLTSLIDTQYF. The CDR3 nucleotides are TGTGCCAGCAGCTTGACCAGTCTAATAGATACGCAGTATTTT.

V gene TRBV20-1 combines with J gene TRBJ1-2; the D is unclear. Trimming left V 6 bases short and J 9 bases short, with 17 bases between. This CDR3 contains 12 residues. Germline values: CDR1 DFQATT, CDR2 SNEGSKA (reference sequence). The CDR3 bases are TGCAGTGCCTGGAGTCGGGGAAAAAGCTACACCTTC. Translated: CSAWSRGKSYTF.

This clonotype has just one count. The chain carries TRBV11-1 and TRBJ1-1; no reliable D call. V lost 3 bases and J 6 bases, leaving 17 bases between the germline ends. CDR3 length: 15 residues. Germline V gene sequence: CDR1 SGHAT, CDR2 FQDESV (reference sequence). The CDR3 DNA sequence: TGTGCCAGCAGCTTCGAGGGCCTAACCGACGCTGAAGCTTTCTTT. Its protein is CASSFEGLTDAEAFF.

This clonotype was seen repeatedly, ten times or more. The CDR3 reads CASSNRGSYEQYF. The CDR3 bases are TGTGCCAGTAGTAACCGGGGATCCTACGAGCAGTACTTC. The V call is TRBV19, the J call TRBJ2-7; TRBD2 might be the D (5 bases). V shed 4 bases and J shed 1 base, with 8 bases lying between them. The CDR3 is 13 residues long. CDR1 and CDR2 from the germline V gene are LNHDA and SQIVND (reference sequence). The full variable domain, rest sourced from reference TRBV19 and TRBJ2-7, is DGGITQSPKYLFRKEGQNVTLSCEQNLNHDAMYWYRQDPGQGLRLIYYSQIVNDFQKGDIAEGYSVSREKKESFPLTVTSAQKNPTAFYLCASSNRGSYEQYFGPGTRLTVT.

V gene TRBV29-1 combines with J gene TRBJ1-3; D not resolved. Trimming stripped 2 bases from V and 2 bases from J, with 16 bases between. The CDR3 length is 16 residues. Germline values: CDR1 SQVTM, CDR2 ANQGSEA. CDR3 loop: CSVERDGIEPGNTIYF. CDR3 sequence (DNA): TGCAGCGTTGAACGTGACGGCATAGAACCTGGAAACACCATATATTTT.

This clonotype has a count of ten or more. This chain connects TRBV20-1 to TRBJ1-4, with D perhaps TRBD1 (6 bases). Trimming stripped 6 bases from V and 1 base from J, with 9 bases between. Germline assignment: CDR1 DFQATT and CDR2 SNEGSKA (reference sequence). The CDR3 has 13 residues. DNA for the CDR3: TGCAGTGCAACACAGGGAACTAATGAAAAACTGTTTTTT. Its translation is CSATQGTNEKLFF.

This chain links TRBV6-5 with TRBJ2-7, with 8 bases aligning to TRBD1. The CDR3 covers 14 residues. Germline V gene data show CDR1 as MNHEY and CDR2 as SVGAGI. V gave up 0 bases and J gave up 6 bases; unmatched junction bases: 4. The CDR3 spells CASSYSRTGREQYF. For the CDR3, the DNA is TGTGCCAGCAGTTACTCCCGGACAGGGCGCGAGCAGTACTTC.

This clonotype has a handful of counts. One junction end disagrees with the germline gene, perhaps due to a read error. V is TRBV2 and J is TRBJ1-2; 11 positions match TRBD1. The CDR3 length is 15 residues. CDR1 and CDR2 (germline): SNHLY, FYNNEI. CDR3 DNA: TGTGCCAGCAGAGAAGGGACAGGGGGATTCTATGGCTACACCTTC. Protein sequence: CASREGTGGFYGYTF. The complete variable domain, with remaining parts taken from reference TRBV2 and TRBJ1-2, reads EPEVTQTPSHQVTQMGQEVILRCVPISNHLYFYWYRQILGQKVEFLVSFYNNEISEKSEIFDDQFSVERPDGSNFTLKIRSTKLEDSAMYFCASREGTGGFYGYTFGSGTRLTVV.

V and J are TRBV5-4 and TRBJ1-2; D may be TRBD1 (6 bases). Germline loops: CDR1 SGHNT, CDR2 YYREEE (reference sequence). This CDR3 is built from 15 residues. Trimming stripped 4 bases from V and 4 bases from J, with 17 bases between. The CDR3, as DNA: TGTGCCAGCAGCGCCAGGGGAAGGGACCTCTATGGCTACACCTTC. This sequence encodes CASSARGRDLYGYTF.

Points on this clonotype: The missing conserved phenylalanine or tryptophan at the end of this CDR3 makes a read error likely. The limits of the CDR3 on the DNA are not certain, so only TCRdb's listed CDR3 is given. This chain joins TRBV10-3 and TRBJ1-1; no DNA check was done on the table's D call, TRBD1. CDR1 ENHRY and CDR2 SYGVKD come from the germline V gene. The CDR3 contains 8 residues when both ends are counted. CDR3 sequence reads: CAISGQGE.

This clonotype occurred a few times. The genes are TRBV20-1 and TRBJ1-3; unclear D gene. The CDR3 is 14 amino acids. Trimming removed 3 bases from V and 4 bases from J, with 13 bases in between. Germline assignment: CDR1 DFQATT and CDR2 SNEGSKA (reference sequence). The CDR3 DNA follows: TGCAGTGCTAGCCTCCCCGGGAGGGGAAACACCATATATTTT. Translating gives CSASLPGRGNTIYF.

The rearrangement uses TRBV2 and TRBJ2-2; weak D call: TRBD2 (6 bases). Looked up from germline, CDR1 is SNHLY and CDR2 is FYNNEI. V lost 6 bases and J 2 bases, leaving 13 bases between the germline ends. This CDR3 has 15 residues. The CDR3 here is CASRSSVVNTGELFF. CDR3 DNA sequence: TGTGCCAGCAGGTCTAGCGTCGTTAACACCGGGGAGCTGTTTTTT.

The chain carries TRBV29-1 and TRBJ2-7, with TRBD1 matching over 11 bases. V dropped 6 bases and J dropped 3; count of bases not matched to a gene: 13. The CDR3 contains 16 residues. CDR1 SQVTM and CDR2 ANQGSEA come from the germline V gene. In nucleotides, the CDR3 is TGCAGCGTGCAACGGACAGGGGGCGAGGGAGTCTACGAGCAGTACTTC. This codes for CSVQRTGGEGVYEQYF.

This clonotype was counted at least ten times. The CDR3 DNA sequence: TGTGCCAGCAGCAGACAGGGGGCGCGTGAGCAGTACTTC. Amino acids: CASSRQGAREQYF. The chain uses TRBV7-9 and TRBJ2-7; 10 nucleotides line up with TRBD1. With V trimmed by 5 bases and J by 7 bases, 5 bases remained unmatched. CDR1 and CDR2 from the germline V gene are SEHNR and FQNEAQ (reference sequence). This CDR3 comprises 13 residues.

The CDR3, as DNA: TGTGCCAGCAGTTACTCGGGGGGACGCGAGCAGTACTTC. As protein: CASSYSGGREQYF. The V and J genes are TRBV6-1 and TRBJ2-7; 7 bases map to TRBD2. This CDR3 contains 13 residues. Trimming removed 5 bases from V and 6 bases from J; junction bases left unmatched: 7. CDR1 MNHNS and CDR2 SASEGT come from the germline V gene.